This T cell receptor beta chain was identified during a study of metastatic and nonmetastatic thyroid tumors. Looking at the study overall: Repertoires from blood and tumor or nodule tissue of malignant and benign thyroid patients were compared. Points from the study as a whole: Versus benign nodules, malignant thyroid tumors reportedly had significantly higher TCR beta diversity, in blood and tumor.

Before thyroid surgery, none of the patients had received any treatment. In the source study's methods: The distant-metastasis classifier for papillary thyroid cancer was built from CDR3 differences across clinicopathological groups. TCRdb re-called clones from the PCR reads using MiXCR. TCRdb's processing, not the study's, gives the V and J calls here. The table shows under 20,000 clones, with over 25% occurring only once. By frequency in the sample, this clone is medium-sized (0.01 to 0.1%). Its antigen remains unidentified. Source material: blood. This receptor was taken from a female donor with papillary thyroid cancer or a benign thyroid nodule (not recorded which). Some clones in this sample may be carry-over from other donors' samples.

The CDR3 sequence is CASSISRGTAEQFF. The CDR3 DNA follows: TGTGCCAGTAGTATAAGCAGGGGGACGGCTGAGCAGTTCTTC. V gene TRBV19 combines with J gene TRBJ2-1; 7 nucleotides align to TRBD1. The junction had 7 bases not matched to a gene; V was cut back by 2 bases and J by 9 bases. CDR1 and CDR2 (germline): LNHDA, SQIVND (reference sequence). This CDR3 comprises 14 residues. Drawing the rest from reference TRBV19 and TRBJ2-1, the complete variable domain is DGGITQSPKYLFRKEGQNVTLSCEQNLNHDAMYWYRQDPGQGLRLIYYSQIVNDFQKGDIAEGYSVSREKKESFPLTVTSAQKNPTAFYLCASSISRGTAEQFFGPGTRLTVL.